The sample holds a few counts of the clone carrying this TCR beta chain. Its target is not known. This entry comes from a study of T-cell memory formation after mild COVID-19. As for the study in general: The TCR clusters were mostly specific to one donor. Whole-study findings and limits: Some clones that responded were present in memory (sampled pre-infection), which suggests cross-reactive memory joined. Among CD4+ contracting clones, most were CM and EM, and CD8+ ones EMRA.

TCRdb analysed the 5' RACE reads with MiXCR anew, one entry per CDR3 protein. The sample has roughly 340,000 distinct CDR3 sequences, roughly 19% seen once; the top ten hold 21%. The germline gives CDR1 ENHRY, CDR2 SYGVKD. V shed 3 bases and J shed 3 bases, with 6 bases lying between them. The CDR3 totals 12 residues. The sequence came from a man younger than 35 who had mild COVID-19 (a few samples of this study predate the infection). Cell type and time point are not known. The V and J genes are TRBV10-3 and TRBJ2-7, with D uncertain. Source material: PBMCs or a T cell subset sorted from them (not recorded which). The CDR3 protein is CAISDSYYEQYF. The CDR3 DNA sequence: TGTGCCATCAGTGACAGCTACTACGAGCAGTACTTC.